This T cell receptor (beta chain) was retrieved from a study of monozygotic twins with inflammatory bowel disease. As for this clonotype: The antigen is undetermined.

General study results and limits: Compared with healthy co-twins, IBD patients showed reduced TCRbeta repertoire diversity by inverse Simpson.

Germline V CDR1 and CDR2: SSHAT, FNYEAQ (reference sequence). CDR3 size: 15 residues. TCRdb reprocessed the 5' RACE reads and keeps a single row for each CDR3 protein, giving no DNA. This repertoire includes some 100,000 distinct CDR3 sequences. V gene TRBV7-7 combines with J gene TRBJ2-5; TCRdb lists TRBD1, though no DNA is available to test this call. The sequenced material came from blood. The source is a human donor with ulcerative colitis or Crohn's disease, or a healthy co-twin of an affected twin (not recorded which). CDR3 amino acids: CASSHQPGQQETQYF. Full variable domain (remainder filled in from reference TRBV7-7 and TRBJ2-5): GAGVSQSPRYKVTKRGQDVTLRCDPISSHATLYWYQQALGQGPEFLTYFNYEAQPDKSGLPSDRFSAERPEGSISTLTIQRTEQRDSAMYRCASSHQPGQQETQYFGPGTRLLVL.